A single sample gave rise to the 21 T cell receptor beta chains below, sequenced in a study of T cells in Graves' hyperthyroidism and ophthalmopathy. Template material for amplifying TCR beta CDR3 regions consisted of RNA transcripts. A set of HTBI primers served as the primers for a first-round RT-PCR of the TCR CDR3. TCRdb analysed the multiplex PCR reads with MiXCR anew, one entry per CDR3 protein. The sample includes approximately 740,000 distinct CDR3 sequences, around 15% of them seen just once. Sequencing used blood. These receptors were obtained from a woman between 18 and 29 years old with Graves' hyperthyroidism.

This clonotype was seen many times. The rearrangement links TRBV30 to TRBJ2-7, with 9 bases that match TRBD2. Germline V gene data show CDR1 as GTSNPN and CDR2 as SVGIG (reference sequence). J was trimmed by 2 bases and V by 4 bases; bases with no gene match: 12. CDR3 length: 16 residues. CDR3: CAWNGGSGSLTYEQYF. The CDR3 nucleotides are TGTGCCTGGAACGGGGGTAGCGGGAGCCTCACCTACGAGCAGTACTTC.

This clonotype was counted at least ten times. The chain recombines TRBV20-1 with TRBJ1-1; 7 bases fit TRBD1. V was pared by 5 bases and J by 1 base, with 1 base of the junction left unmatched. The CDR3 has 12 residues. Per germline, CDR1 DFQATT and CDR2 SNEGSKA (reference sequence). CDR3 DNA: TGCAGTGCTCGGACAGGGAACACTGAAGCTTTCTTT. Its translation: CSARTGNTEAFF.

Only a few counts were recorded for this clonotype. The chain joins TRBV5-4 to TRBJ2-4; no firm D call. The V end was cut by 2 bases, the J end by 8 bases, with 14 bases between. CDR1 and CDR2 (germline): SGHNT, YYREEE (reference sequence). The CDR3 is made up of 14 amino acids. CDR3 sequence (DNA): TGTGCCAGCAGCTTCAGGCCGCAGTTGGACATTCAGTACTTC. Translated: CASSFRPQLDIQYF.

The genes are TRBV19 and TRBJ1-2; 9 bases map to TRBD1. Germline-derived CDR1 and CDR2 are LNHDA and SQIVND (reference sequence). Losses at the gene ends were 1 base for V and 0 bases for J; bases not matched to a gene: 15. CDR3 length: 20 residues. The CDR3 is CASSIGFPRLGQGTNYGYTF. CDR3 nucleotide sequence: TGTGCCAGTAGTATAGGTTTCCCCCGGCTGGGACAGGGAACTAACTATGGCTACACCTTC.

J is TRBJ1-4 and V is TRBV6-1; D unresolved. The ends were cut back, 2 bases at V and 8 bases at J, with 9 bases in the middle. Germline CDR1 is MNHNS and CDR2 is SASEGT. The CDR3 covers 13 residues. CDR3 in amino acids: CASSELMGEKLFF. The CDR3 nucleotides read TGTGCCAGCAGTGAATTAATGGGGGAAAAACTGTTTTTT.

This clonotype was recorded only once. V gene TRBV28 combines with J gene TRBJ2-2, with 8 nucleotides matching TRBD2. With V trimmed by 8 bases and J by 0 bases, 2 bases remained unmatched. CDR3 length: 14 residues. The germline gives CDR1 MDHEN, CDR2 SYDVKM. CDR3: CASLGGANTGELFF. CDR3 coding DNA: TGTGCCAGCCTCGGGGGGGCGAACACCGGGGAGCTGTTTTTT. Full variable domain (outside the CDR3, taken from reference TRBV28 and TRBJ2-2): DVKVTQSSRYLVKRTGEKVFLECVQDMDHENMFWYRQDPGLGLRLIYFSYDVKMKEKGDIPEGYSVSREKKERFSLILESASTNQTSMYLCASLGGANTGELFFGEGSRLTVL.

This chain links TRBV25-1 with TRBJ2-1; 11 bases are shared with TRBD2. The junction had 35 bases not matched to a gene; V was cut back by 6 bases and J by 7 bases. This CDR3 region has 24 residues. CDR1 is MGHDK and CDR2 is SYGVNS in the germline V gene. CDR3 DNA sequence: TGTGCCAGCAGCCCCACAGGGTGGGACATTAGCGGGAGGGCCTCAGGGGGTTTTAAGAATGAGCAGTTCTTC. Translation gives CASSPTGWDISGRASGGFKNEQFF.

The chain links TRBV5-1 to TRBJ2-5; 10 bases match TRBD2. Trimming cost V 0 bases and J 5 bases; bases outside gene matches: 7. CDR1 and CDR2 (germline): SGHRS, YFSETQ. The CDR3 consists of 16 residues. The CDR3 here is CASSLGPAGGHETQYF. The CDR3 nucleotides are TGCGCCAGCAGCTTGGGCCCAGCGGGAGGGCATGAGACCCAGTACTTC.

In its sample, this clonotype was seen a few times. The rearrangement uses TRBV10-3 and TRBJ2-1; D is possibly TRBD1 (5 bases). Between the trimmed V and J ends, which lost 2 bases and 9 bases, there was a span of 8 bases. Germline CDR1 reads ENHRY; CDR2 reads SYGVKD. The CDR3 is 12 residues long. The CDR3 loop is CAISEQGFEQFF. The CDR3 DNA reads TGTGCCATCAGTGAGCAGGGATTTGAGCAGTTCTTC.

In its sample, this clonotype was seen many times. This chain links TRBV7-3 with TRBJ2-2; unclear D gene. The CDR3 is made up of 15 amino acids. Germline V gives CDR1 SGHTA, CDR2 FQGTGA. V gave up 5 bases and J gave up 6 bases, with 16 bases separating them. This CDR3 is CASSPRSAQAGELFF. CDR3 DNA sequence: TGTGCCAGCAGCCCCCGGTCCGCGCAGGCCGGGGAGCTGTTTTTT.

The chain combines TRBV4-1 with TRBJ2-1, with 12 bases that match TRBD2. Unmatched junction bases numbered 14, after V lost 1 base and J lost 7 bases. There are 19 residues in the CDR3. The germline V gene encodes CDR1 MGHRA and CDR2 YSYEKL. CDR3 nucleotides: TGCGCCAGCAGCCAAGGACTAGCGGGAGCGGGGGTTTGGGGAAATGAGCAGTTCTTC. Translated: CASSQGLAGAGVWGNEQFF.

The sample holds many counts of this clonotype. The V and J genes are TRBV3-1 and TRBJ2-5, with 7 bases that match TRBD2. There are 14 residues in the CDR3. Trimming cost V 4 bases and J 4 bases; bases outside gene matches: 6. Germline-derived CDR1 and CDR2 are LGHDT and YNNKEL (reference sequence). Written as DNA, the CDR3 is TGTGCCAGCAGCCTCCAGCGGGGAGGAGAGACCCAGTACTTC. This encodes CASSLQRGGETQYF.

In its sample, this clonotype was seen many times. CDR3 in amino acids: CSATREGNEQFF. CDR3 bases: TGCAGTGCTACACGGGAGGGGAATGAGCAGTTCTTC. V gene TRBV20-1 combines with J gene TRBJ2-1; 8 bases align to TRBD2. J was trimmed by 7 bases and V by 4 bases; bases with no gene match: 3. Germline loops: CDR1 DFQATT, CDR2 SNEGSKA (reference sequence). This CDR3 region has 12 residues.

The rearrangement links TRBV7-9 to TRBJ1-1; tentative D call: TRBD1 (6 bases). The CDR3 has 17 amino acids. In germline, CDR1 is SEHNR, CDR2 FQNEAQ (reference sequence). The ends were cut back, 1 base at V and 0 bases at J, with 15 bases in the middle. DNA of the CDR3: TGTGCCAGCAGCTTAGGGGAGGACAGTGCACTGAACACTGAAGCTTTCTTT. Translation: CASSLGEDSALNTEAFF.

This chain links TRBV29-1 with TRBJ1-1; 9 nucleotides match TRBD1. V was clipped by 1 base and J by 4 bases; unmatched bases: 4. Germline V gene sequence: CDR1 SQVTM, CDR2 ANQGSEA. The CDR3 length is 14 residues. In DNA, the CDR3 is TGCAGCGTTGAAGGGACAGGGGTGGGCACTGAAGCTTTCTTT. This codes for CSVEGTGVGTEAFF.

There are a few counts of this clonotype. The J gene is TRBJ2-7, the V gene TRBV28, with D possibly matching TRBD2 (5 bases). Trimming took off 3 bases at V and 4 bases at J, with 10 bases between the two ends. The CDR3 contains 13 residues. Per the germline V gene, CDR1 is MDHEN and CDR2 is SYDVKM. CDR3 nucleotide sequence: TGTGCCAGCAGTTTTCGGGGAAAGTACGAGCAGTACTTC. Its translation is CASSFRGKYEQYF.

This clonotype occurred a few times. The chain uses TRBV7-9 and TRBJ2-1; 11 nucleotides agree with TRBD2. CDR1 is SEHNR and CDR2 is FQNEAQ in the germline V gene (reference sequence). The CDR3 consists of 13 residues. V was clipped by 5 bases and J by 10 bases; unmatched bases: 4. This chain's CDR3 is CASSDGTSGEQFF. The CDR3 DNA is TGTGCCAGCAGCGACGGGACTAGCGGAGAGCAGTTCTTC.

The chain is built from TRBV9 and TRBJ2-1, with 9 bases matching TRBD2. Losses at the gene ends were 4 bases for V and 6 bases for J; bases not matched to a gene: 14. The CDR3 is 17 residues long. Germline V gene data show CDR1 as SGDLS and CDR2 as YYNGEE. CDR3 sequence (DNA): TGTGCCAGCAGCCCCCTCGCTGGATTAGCGGGAGTCAATGAGCAGTTCTTC. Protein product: CASSPLAGLAGVNEQFF.

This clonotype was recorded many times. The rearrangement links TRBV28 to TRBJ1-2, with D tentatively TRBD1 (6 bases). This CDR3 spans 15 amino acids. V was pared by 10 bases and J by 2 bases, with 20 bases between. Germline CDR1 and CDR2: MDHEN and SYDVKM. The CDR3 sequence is CATIKDTGSNYGYTF. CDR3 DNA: TGTGCCACCATTAAAGACACAGGGTCCAACTATGGCTACACCTTC.

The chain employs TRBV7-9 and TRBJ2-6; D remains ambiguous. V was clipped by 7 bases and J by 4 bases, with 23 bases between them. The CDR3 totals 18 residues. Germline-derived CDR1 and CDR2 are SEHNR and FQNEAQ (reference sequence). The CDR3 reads CASNRPGSLVGGANVLTF. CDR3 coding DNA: TGTGCCAGCAACCGTCCGGGCTCCCTAGTCGGGGGGGCCAACGTCCTGACTTTC. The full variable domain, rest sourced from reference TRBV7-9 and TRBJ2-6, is DTGVSQNPRHKITKRGQNVTFRCDPISEHNRLYWYRQTLGQGPEFLTYFQNEAQLEKSRLLSDRFSAERPKGSFSTLEIQRTEQGDSAMYLCASNRPGSLVGGANVLTFGAGSRLTVL.

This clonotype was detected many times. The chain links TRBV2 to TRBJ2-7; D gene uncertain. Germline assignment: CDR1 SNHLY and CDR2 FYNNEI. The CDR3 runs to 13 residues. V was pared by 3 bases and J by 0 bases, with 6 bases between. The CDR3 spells CASSEASSYEQYF. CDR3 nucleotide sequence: TGTGCCAGCAGTGAGGCCTCCTCCTACGAGCAGTACTTC. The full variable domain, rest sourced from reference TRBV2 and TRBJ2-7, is EPEVTQTPSHQVTQMGQEVILRCVPISNHLYFYWYRQILGQKVEFLVSFYNNEISEKSEIFDDQFSVERPDGSNFTLKIRSTKLEDSAMYFCASSEASSYEQYFGPGTRLTVT.